This paragraph covers one T cell receptor (beta chain) sequence. In the original analysis: Amplified reference gene primers provided the basis for estimating nucleated cell counts. The assay was immunoSEQ multiplex PCR, and TCRdb's table has in-frame clones only and misses some. V, J and clone size reflect that table, while D and trimming were determined from the DNA. The data contain fewer than 300,000 clones, 70% to 80% of them singletons. Trimming left V 1 base short and J 10 bases short, with 10 bases between. The CDR3 is made up of 12 amino acids. The germline CDR1 and CDR2 sequences are LGHNT and FRNRAP. These data originate in a study of blood T cell repertoires in COVID-19. For the study at large: Spain, Italy and the United States supplied samples that represented acute and convalescent COVID-19.

This TCR was sampled from an elderly woman with acute or convalescent COVID-19. The specimen sequenced was peripheral blood. V usage is TRBV12-5 and J usage is TRBJ1-1, with D perhaps matching TRBD1 (5 bases). The CDR3 coding sequence is TGTGCTAGTGGTTTGGAGGTGGGGCCAGCTTTCTTT. Residues: CASGLEVGPAFF.